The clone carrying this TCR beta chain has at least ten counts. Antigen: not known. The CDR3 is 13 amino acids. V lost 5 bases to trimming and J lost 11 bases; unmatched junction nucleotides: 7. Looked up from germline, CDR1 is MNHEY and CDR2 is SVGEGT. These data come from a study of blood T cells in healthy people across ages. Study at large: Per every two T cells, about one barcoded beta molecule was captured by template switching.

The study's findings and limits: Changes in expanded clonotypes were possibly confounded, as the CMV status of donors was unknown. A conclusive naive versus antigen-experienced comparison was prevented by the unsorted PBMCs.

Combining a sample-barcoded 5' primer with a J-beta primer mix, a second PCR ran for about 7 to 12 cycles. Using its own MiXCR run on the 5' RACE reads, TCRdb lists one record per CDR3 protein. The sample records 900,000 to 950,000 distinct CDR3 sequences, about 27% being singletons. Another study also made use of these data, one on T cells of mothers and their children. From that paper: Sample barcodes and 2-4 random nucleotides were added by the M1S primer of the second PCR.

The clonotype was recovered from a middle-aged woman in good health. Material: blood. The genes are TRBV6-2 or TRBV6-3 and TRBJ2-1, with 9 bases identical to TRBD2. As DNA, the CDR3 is TGTGCCAGCAGTCGCGGGGGGGCAGGTCAGCAGTTCTTC. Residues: CASSRGGAGQQFF.